One and the same sample provided the 19 T cell receptor beta chains below, sequenced in a study of early T cells in non-severe SARS-CoV-2 infection. From the 5' RACE reads, TCRdb called clonotypes with MiXCR, one entry per CDR3 protein. The sample contains some 45,000 distinct CDR3 sequences, less than 10% of which appear only once. Source: whole blood, taken at baseline. The receptors were sampled from an adult who was a healthcare worker with PCR-confirmed SARS-CoV-2 infection or an uninfected control (not recorded which).

The V gene is TRBV6-2 or TRBV6-3, the J gene TRBJ1-6; D not certain. V was clipped by 4 bases and J by 13 bases, with 14 bases between them. The CDR3 is made up of 13 amino acids. CDR1 is MNHEY and CDR2 is SVGEGT in the germline V gene. CDR3 protein: CASSWLRSDPLHF. Written as DNA, the CDR3 is TGTGCCAGCAGTTGGCTGCGGAGCGATCCCCTCCACTTT.

The sample holds many counts of this clonotype. The chain couples TRBV5-1 to TRBJ2-2; no reliable D call. Per the germline V gene, CDR1 is SGHRS and CDR2 is YFSETQ. The CDR3 consists of 14 residues. Trimming shortened V by 2 bases and J by 1 base, and 6 bases separated the two germline ends. CDR3 DNA: TGCGCCAGCAGCTTTGGCGGGAACACCGGGGAGCTGTTTTTT. This codes for CASSFGGNTGELFF. The whole variable domain, filled in from reference TRBV5-1 and TRBJ2-2, reads KAGVTQTPRYLIKTRGQQVTLSCSPISGHRSVSWYQQTPGQGLQFLFEYFSETQRNKGNFPGRFSGRQFSNSRSEMNVSTLELGDSALYLCASSFGGNTGELFFGEGSRLTVL.

Ten or more counts support this clonotype. The CDR3 DNA reads as TGTGCCAGCAGCTTAGTCGGGGAGGGTCGGGCAGATACGCAGTATTTT. Amino acids: CASSLVGEGRADTQYF. The gene calls are TRBV7-9 and TRBJ2-3; 7 bases are a match to TRBD2. The V gene's germline CDR1 is SEHNR and CDR2 FQNEAQ (reference sequence). The CDR3 loop spans 16 amino acids. Trimming at V came to 1 base and at J to 4 bases, leaving 8 bases not matched to a gene.

Only a few counts were recorded for this clonotype. The chain links TRBV27 to TRBJ2-7; TRBD2 agrees at 12 bases. CDR1 MNHEY and CDR2 SMNVEV come from the germline V gene (reference sequence). This CDR3 is built from 17 residues. Germline trimming cut 0 bases from V and 3 bases from J; bases unmatched to any gene: 6. The CDR3 bases are TGTGCCAGCAGTTTATCGAGAAGGACTAGCGGGAACTACGAGCAGTACTTC. It translates to CASSLSRRTSGNYEQYF.

This chain connects TRBV11-1 to TRBJ2-2; 7 nucleotides align to TRBD2. V lost 5 bases to trimming and J lost 1 base; unmatched junction nucleotides: 4. The CDR3 has 15 residues. Germline CDR1 is SGHAT and CDR2 is FQDESV (reference sequence). The CDR3 sequence: CASSGAGLNTGELFF. CDR3 DNA: TGTGCCAGCAGCGGAGCGGGGCTGAACACCGGGGAGCTGTTTTTT.

In this sample, this clonotype turned up a few times. The chain links TRBV24-1 to TRBJ1-3; no clear D gene. Germline CDR1 KGHDR, CDR2 SFDVKD. CDR3 size: 16 residues. Trimming removed 7 bases at V and 4 bases at J, with 19 bases between. The DNA for the CDR3 is TGTGCCACCAGACTGTTCTCGGGCGGAGCCGGAAACACCATATATTTT. Its translation is CATRLFSGGAGNTIYF.

A few counts support this clonotype. The chain has TRBV20-1 and TRBJ2-1, with D tentatively TRBD1 (6 bases). In germline, CDR1 is DFQATT, CDR2 SNEGSKA (reference sequence). The CDR3 is made up of 15 amino acids. Trimming shortened V by 0 bases and J by 6 bases, and 15 bases separated the two germline ends. The chain's CDR3 is CSARESRGVPNEQFF. The CDR3 region has the DNA TGCAGTGCTAGAGAGAGCAGGGGAGTCCCCAATGAGCAGTTCTTC.

The sample holds a few counts of this clonotype. This chain joins TRBV11-2 and TRBJ2-7; TRBD1 agrees at 8 bases. Germline CDR1 is SGHAT and CDR2 is FQNNGV. V was pared by 0 bases and J by 3 bases, with 4 bases of the junction left unmatched. CDR3 length: 15 residues. CDR3 nucleotide sequence: TGTGCCAGCAGCTTAGAGGGACAGGCCTTCTACGAGCAGTACTTC. Residues: CASSLEGQAFYEQYF.

The chain joins TRBV6-5 to TRBJ2-7; D is unclear. The CDR3 extends over 15 amino acids. The V and J ends lost 0 bases and 1 base respectively, with 10 bases between them. Per the germline V gene, CDR1 is MNHEY and CDR2 is SVGAGI. CDR3 coding DNA: TGTGCCAGCAGTTACTCCCCAGCCAAGTCCTACGAGCAGTACTTC. The encoded protein is CASSYSPAKSYEQYF.

In this sample, this clonotype turned up many times. The chain employs TRBV5-5 and TRBJ1-2; maybe TRBD1 (5 bases). The germline CDR1 and CDR2 sequences are SGHKS and YYEKEE (reference sequence). The CDR3 has 14 amino acids. Trimming stripped 4 bases from V and 6 bases from J, with 16 bases between. This chain's CDR3 is CASSGQGSQDGYTF. The CDR3, as DNA: TGTGCCAGCAGCGGGCAGGGAAGTCAAGATGGCTACACCTTC.

This clonotype was observed a handful of times. The chain couples TRBV28 to TRBJ2-3; D perhaps matches TRBD2 (8 bases). Germline loops: CDR1 MDHEN, CDR2 SYDVKM. The CDR3 is 18 amino acids. V was shortened by 6 bases and J by 7 bases, with 29 bases between the two germline ends. The CDR3 region has the DNA TGTGCCAGCAGCTCCAGGGGGTGGAGCGGGAGAACCAGGAATACGCAGTATTTT. Translated: CASSSRGWSGRTRNTQYF.

This clonotype appeared a few times. This chain links TRBV6-5 with TRBJ2-7; 7 bases align to TRBD1. Germline lookup yields CDR1 MNHEY and CDR2 SVGAGI. CDR3 length: 14 residues. After removal of 6 bases from V and 7 bases from J, the junction contained 12 bases not matched to a gene. CDR3 region: CASSLYRGSGEQYF. The CDR3 DNA is TGTGCCAGCAGCCTCTACAGGGGTTCGGGTGAGCAGTACTTC.

By share, this clonotype counts as medium-sized. The J gene is TRBJ2-1, the V gene TRBV9; TRBD2 agrees at 8 bases. V dropped 0 bases and J dropped 8; count of bases not matched to a gene: 4. The germline V gene encodes CDR1 SGDLS and CDR2 YYNGEE. This CDR3 comprises 14 residues. The CDR3 here is CASSVGVAGHEQFF. The CDR3 DNA reads TGTGCCAGCAGCGTAGGGGTAGCGGGGCATGAGCAGTTCTTC.

This clonotype was seen at least ten times. The genes are TRBV7-2 and TRBJ1-1, with D tentatively TRBD1 (6 bases). V lost 5 bases, J lost 5 bases, and 12 bases lay in between. The CDR3 is 13 residues long. Germline V gene sequence: CDR1 SGHTA, CDR2 FQGNSA. The CDR3 DNA sequence: TGTGCCAGCAGCCCACAGGGAGATACTGAAGCTTTCTTT. Encoded protein: CASSPQGDTEAFF.

This clonotype was found a few times. This chain joins TRBV9 and TRBJ2-2; D may be TRBD1 (5 bases). CDR3 length: 15 residues. The V gene's germline CDR1 is SGDLS and CDR2 YYNGEE. Deletions cut 2 bases from V and 0 bases from J, with 8 bases between. Here the CDR3 reads CASSVTRANTGELFF. CDR3 nucleotide sequence: TGTGCCAGCAGCGTCACCAGGGCGAACACCGGGGAGCTGTTTTTT.

With regard to this clonotype: A read error may be the cause here, since a much bigger clone is one base away. Lacking the conserved final phenylalanine or tryptophan, this CDR3 likely reflects a read error. The chain uses TRBV6-4 and TRBJ2-2, with unresolved D. Between the trimmed V and J ends, which lost 2 bases and 3 bases, there was a span of 4 bases. This CDR3 contains 13 residues. The germline V gene encodes CDR1 MRHNA and CDR2 SNTAGT. The CDR3: CASSDRDTGELFS. CDR3 sequence (DNA): TGTGCCAGCAGTGACAGGGACACCGGGGAGCTGTTTTCT.

There are a few counts of this clonotype. V gene TRBV4-3 combines with J gene TRBJ2-5; D might be TRBD2 (6 bases). CDR1 is LGHNA, CDR2 YSLEER, per germline. The CDR3 runs 15 residues. Between the trimmed V and J ends, which lost 0 bases and 6 bases, there was a span of 14 bases. The CDR3 here is CASSQEAAGRKTQYF. CDR3 DNA: TGCGCCAGCAGCCAAGAGGCGGCAGGGAGGAAGACCCAGTACTTC.

This clonotype was counted a few times. The rearrangement uses TRBV5-1 and TRBJ2-7, with D possibly being TRBD2 (7 bases). Per germline, CDR1 SGHRS and CDR2 YFSETQ. The CDR3 loop spans 14 amino acids. The V end was cut by 3 bases, the J end by 1 base, with 11 bases between. This CDR3 is CASSSGGQSYEQYF. CDR3 nucleotides: TGCGCCAGCAGCTCGGGGGGACAATCCTACGAGCAGTACTTC. Combining the CDR3 with reference TRBV5-1 and TRBJ2-7 gives the whole variable domain KAGVTQTPRYLIKTRGQQVTLSCSPISGHRSVSWYQQTPGQGLQFLFEYFSETQRNKGNFPGRFSGRQFSNSRSEMNVSTLELGDSALYLCASSSGGQSYEQYFGPGTRLTVT.

The rearrangement uses TRBV10-3 and TRBJ2-3, with 9 bases aligning to TRBD2. Unmatched junction bases numbered 6, after V lost 7 bases and J lost 4 bases. The length of the CDR3 is 14 residues. Germline V lookup: CDR1 ENHRY, CDR2 SYGVKD. For the CDR3, the DNA is TGTGCCATCATGGCGGGGGGGCCCCCAGATACGCAGTATTTT. This encodes CAIMAGGPPDTQYF.